This TCR beta chain appears in the sequencing data of a study of T cells expressing NK-cell markers. The overall study: Sorted T-cell subsets CD3+CD56+NKG2C+, CD3+CD56+NKG2C- and CD3+CD56-NKG2C+ were TCR beta-sequenced. Seven donors tested HCMV-seropositive and one tested seronegative among the eight sequenced. Study results and limitations: The same clonotypes also predominated in the CD3+CD56-NKG2C+ fraction of several donors. The contribution of dominant NKG2C+ clonotypes to CD8+ T cells in roughly 6 donors was about 1.0-7.5%.

There are 15 residues in the CDR3. Germline-derived CDR1 and CDR2 are SGHKS and YYEKEE (reference sequence). About this clonotype itself: Its antigen is unidentified.

Each CDR3 protein gets one entry in TCRdb, which reprocessed the 5' RACE reads and gives no DNA. The table lists 500,000 to 700,000 distinct CDR3 sequences, with approximately 3.5% in the top ten. The sequence was collected from a man between 18 and 35 years old in good health. This chain connects TRBV5-5 to TRBJ2-5; TCRdb calls TRBD2, which cannot be checked without DNA. The sequencing sample was made of blood T cells: a sorted CD56 or NKG2C T cell subset, CD4+ or CD8+ T cells, or bulk PBMC T cells (not recorded which). CDR3 sequence reads: CASSLVAGVTETQYF.